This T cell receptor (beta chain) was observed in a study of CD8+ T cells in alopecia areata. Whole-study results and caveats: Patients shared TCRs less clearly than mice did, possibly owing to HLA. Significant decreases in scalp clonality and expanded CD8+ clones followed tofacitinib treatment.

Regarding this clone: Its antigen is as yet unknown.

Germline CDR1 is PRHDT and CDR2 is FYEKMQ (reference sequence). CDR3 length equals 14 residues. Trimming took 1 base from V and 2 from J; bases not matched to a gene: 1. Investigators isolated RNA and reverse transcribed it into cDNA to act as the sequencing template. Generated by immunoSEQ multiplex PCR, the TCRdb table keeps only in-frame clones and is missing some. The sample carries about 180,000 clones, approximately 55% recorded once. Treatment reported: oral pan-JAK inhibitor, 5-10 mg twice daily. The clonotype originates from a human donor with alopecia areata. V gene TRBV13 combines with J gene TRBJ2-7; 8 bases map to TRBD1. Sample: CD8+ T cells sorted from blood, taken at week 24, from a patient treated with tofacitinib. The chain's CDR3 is CASSLAGGPYEQYF. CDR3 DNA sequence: TGTGCCAGCAGCTTAGCAGGGGGCCCCTACGAGCAGTACTTC.